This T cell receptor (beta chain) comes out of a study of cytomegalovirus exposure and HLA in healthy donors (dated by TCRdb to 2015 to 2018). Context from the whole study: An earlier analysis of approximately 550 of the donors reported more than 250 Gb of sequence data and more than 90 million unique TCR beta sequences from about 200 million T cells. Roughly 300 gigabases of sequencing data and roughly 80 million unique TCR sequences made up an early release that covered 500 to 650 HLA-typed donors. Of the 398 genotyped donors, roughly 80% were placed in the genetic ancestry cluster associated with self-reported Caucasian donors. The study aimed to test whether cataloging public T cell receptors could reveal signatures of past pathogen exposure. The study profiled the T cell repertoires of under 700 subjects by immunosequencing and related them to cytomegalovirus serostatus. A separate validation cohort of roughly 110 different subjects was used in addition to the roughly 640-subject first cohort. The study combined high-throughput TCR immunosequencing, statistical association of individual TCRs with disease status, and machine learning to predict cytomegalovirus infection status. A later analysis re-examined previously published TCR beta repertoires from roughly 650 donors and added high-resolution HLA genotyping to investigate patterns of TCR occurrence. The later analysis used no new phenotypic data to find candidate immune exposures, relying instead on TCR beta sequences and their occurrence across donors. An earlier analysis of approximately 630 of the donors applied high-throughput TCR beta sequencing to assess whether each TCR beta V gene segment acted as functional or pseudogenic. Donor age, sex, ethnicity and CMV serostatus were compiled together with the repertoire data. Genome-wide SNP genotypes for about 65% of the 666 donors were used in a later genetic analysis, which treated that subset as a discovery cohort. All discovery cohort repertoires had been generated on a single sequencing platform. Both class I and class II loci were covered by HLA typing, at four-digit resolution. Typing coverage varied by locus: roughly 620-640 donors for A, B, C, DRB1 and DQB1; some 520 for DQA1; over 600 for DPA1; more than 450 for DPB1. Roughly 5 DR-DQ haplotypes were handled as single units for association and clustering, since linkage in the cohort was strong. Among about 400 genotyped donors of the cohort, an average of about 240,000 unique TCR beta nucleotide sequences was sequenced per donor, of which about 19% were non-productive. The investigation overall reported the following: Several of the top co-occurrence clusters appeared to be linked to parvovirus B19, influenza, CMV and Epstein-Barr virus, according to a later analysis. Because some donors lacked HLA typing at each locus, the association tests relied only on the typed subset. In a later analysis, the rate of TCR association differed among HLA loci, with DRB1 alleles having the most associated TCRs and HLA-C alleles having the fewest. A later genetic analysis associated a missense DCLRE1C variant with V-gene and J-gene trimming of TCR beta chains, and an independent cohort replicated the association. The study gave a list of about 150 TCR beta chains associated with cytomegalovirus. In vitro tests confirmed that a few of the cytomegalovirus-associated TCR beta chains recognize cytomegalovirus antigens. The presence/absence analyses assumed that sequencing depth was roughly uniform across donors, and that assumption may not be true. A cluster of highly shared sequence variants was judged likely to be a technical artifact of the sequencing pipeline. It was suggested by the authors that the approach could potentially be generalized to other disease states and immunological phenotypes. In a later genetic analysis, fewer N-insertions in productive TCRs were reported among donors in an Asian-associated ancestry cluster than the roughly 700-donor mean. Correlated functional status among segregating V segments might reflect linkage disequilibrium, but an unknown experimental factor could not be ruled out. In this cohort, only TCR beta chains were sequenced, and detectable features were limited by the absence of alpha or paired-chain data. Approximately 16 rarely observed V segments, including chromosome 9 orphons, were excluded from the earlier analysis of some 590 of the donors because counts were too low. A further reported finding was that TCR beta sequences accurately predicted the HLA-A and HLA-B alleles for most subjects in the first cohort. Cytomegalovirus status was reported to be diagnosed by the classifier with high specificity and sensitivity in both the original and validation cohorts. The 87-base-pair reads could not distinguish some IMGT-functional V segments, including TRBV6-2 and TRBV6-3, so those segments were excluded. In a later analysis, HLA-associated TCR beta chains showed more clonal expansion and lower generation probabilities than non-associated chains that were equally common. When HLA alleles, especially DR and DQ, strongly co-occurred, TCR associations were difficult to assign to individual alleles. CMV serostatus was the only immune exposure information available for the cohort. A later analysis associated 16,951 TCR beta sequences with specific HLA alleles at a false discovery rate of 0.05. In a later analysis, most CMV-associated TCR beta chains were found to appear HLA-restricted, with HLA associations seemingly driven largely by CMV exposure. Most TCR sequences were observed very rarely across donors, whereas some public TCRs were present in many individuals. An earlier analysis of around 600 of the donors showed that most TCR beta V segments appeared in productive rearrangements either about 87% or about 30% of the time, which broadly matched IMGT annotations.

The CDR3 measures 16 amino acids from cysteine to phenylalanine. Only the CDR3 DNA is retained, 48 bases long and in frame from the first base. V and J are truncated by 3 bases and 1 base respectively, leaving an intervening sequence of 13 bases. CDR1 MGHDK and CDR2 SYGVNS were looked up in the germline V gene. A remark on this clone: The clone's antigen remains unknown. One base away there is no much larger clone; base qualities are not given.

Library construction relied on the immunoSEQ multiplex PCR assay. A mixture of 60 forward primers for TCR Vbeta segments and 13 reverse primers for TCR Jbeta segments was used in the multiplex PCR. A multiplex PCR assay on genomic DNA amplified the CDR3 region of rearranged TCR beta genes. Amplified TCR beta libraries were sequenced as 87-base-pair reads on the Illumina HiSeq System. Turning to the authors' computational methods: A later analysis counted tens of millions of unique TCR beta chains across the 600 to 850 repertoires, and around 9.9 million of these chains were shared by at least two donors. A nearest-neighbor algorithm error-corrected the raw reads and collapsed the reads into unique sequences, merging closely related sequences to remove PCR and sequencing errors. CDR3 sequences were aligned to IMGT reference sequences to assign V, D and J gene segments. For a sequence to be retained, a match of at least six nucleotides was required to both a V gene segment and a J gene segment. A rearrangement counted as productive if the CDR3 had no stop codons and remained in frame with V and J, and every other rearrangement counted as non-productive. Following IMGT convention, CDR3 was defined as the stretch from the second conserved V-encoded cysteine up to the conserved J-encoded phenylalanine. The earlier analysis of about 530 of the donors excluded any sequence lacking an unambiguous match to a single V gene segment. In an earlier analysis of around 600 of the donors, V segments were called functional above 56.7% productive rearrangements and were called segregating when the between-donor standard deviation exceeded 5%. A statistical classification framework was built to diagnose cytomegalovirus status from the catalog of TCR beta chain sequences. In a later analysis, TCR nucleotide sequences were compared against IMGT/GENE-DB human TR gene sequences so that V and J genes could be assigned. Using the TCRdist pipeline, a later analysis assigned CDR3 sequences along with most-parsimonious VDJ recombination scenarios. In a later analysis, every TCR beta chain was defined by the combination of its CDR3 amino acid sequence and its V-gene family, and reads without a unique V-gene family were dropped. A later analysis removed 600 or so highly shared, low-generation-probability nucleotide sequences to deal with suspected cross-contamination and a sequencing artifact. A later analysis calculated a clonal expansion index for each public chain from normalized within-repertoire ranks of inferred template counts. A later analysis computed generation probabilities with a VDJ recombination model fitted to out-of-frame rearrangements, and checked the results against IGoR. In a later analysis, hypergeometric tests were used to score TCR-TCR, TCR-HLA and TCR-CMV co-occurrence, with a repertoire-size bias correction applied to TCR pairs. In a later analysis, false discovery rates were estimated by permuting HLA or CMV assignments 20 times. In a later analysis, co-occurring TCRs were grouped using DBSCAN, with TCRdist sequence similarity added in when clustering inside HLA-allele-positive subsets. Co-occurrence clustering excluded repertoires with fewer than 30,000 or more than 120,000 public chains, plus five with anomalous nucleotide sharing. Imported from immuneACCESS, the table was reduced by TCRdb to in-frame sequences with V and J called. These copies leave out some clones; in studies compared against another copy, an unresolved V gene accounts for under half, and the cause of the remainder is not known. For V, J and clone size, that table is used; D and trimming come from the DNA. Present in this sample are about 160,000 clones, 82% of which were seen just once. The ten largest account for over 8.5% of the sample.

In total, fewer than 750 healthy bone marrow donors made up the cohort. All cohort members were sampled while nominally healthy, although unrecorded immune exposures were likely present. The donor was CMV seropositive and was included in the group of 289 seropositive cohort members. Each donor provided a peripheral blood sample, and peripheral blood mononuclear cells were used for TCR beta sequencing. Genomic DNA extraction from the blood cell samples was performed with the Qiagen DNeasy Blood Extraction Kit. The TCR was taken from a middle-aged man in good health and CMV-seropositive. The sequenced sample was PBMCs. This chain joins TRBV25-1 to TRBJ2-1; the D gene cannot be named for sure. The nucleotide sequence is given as TGTGCCAGCAGTGACCCCGCGGTAGGTTCCTACAATGAGCAGTTCTTC. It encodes CASSDPAVGSYNEQFF.